This TCR beta chain originates from a study of neurological immune-mediated disorders. Points from the study as a whole: None of the CDR3 amino acid sequences in expanded clones turned up in more than one subject, which points to private repertoires in all groups.

The team produced cDNA through 5'RACE using 10-nucleotide random UMIs. TCRdb re-derived calls from the 5' RACE reads in MiXCR, one entry per CDR3 protein. Among some 46,000 distinct CDR3 sequences listed, just under 4.5% were seen once. Germline values: CDR1 SGHTA, CDR2 FQGNSA. This CDR3 region has 14 residues. Between the trimmed V and J ends, which lost 5 bases and 4 bases, there was a span of 14 bases. At least ten counts were recorded for this clonotype. Antigen: not known. The sequence was obtained from a woman in her sixties or seventies with multiple sclerosis. The rearrangement links TRBV7-2 to TRBJ1-1; weak D call: TRBD1 (6 bases). Sequencing was carried out using PBMCs. The CDR3 is CASSVQGGGTEAFF. CDR3 DNA: TGTGCCAGCAGCGTACAGGGAGGGGGCACTGAAGCTTTCTTT. The variable domain in full, with the rest retrieved from reference TRBV7-2 and TRBJ1-1, is GAGVSQSPSNKVTEKGKDVELRCDPISGHTALYWYRQSLGQGLEFLIYFQGNSAPDKSGLPSDRFSAERTGGSVSTLTIQRTQQEDSAVYLCASSVQGGGTEAFFGQGTRLTVV.